A single sample gave rise to the 10 T cell receptor beta chains below, sequenced in a study of blood T cell repertoires in COVID-19. Assay used: immunoSEQ multiplex PCR; TCRdb lists only in-frame clones, some missing. The profile covers 300,000 to 400,000 clones, with about 90% appearing a single time and 3% to 4% taken by the ten largest. The sample taken for sequencing was peripheral blood. Receptors were obtained from a young woman who had recovered from COVID-19.

The chain combines TRBV6-5 with TRBJ1-6; D possibly corresponds to TRBD1 (6 bases). V was shortened by 7 bases and J by 7 bases, with 14 bases between the two germline ends. Per the germline V gene, CDR1 is MNHEY and CDR2 is SVGAGI. CDR3 size: 14 residues. For the CDR3, the DNA is TGTGCCAGCAAAGCCGGGACACGAAATTCACCCCTCCACTTT. Translation: CASKAGTRNSPLHF.

The V gene is TRBV6-4, the J gene TRBJ2-2; possibly TRBD2 for D (6 bases). The CDR3 has 14 residues. The V end was cut by 2 bases, the J end by 4 bases, with 8 bases between. CDR1 is MRHNA and CDR2 is SNTAGT in the germline V gene. CDR3 in amino acids: CASSDRGGTGELFF. Here the CDR3 DNA reads TGTGCCAGCAGTGACAGGGGAGGCACCGGGGAGCTGTTTTTT.

This clone was seen only once. This chain links TRBV29-1 with TRBJ1-1; D gene uncertain. Between the trimmed V and J ends, which lost 7 bases and 1 base, there was a span of 7 bases. From germline, CDR1 is SQVTM and CDR2 ANQGSEA. This CDR3 is 11 amino acids long. CDR3 nucleotide sequence: TGCAGCGGGCAAACGAACACTGAAGCTTTCTTT. This sequence encodes CSGQTNTEAFF. The full variable domain, rest sourced from reference TRBV29-1 and TRBJ1-1, is SAVISQKPSRDICQRGTSLTIQCQVDSQVTMMFWYRQQPGQSLTLIATANQGSEATYESGFVIDKFPISRPNLTFSTLTVSNMSPEDSSIYLCSGQTNTEAFFGQGTRLTVV.

The chain combines TRBV4-3 with TRBJ2-7; D is possibly TRBD1 (6 bases). This CDR3 spans 15 amino acids. CDR1 is LGHNA, CDR2 YSLEER, per germline. V was trimmed by 3 bases and J by 1 base, leaving 13 bases between them. CDR3 residues: CASSHPRQESYEQYV. The CDR3 DNA is TGCGCCAGCAGCCACCCCAGACAGGAATCCTACGAGCAGTACGTC.

In this sample, this clone turned up many times. The rearrangement joins TRBV20-1 to TRBJ1-1; D is unclear. The CDR3 sequence is 11 residues long. Per the germline V gene, CDR1 is DFQATT and CDR2 is SNEGSKA (reference sequence). The CDR3 region has the DNA TGCAGCCGAGACACGAACACTGAAGCTTTCTTT. As protein: CSRDTNTEAFF.

J is TRBJ2-1 and V is TRBV2; D is uncertain. Germline CDR1 reads SNHLY; CDR2 reads FYNNEI. The CDR3 covers 13 residues. V was clipped by 2 bases and J by 10 bases, with 12 bases between them. The CDR3 protein is CASSEYTGKEQFF. The CDR3, as DNA: TGTGCCAGCAGTGAATATACTGGTAAAGAGCAGTTCTTC.

J is TRBJ1-2 and V is TRBV11-2; TRBD1 might be the D (5 bases). Trimming stripped 0 bases from V and 2 bases from J, with 13 bases between. The length of the CDR3 is 16 residues. Looked up from germline, CDR1 is SGHAT and CDR2 is FQNNGV. The CDR3 loop reads CASSLESDSGNYGYTF. The CDR3 nucleotides read TGTGCCAGCAGCTTAGAATCTGACAGCGGGAACTATGGCTACACCTTC.

This rearrangement joins TRBV7-8 to TRBJ2-1; 11 nucleotides agree with TRBD1. CDR1 is SGHVS, CDR2 FQNEAQ, per germline. V was clipped by 4 bases and J by 9 bases; unmatched bases: 8. The CDR3 contains 15 residues. In DNA, the CDR3 is TGTGCCAGCAGCTCGGACAGGGGGCGTCATGGTGAGCAGTTCTTC. Residues: CASSSDRGRHGEQFF.

The rearrangement uses TRBV7-9 and TRBJ1-3, with D hard to call. There are 15 residues in the CDR3. Germline V gene sequence: CDR1 SEHNR, CDR2 FQNEAQ (reference sequence). V was cut by 1 base and J by 2 bases, with 9 bases left in between. The CDR3 region is CASSLVAAAGNTIYF. Here the CDR3 DNA reads TGTGCCAGCAGCTTAGTGGCGGCGGCTGGAAACACCATATATTTT.

The chain is built from TRBV7-9 and TRBJ2-5; D call uncertain. Trimming took 4 bases from V and 5 from J, leaving 8 bases between them. The CDR3 is 12 amino acids. CDR1 is SEHNR and CDR2 is FQNEAQ in the germline V gene (reference sequence). The CDR3 nucleotides are TGTGCCAGCAGCTCCCAGGTGGAGACCCAGTACTTC. This codes for CASSSQVETQYF.